This T cell receptor (beta chain) was identified in a study of blood T cell repertoires in COVID-19. Turning to the study itself: Sources were T cells, B-cell-depleted T cells, or PBMCs; the material itself was cDNA or gDNA.

This table comes from immunoSEQ multiplex PCR, and its TCRdb copy is limited to in-frame clones, with some not included. In the table there are 75,000 to 95,000 clones, about 90% of which are singletons. V lost 6 bases and J lost 0, with 18 bases in between. The CDR3 is made up of 18 amino acids. Germline CDR1 is LGHNA and CDR2 is YSLEER. V is TRBV4-3 and J is TRBJ2-6, with D maybe TRBD1 (5 bases). Source material: peripheral blood. This receptor was taken from a man aged 45-65 years with active COVID-19. The CDR3 nucleotides read TGCGCCAGCAGTCCGCAGGGAAGGCTAAACTCTGGGGCCAACGTCCTGACTTTC. Amino acids: CASSPQGRLNSGANVLTF.